This is a list of T cell receptor beta chains from one sample in a study of cytomegalovirus exposure and HLA in healthy donors. Sequenced by immunoSEQ multiplex PCR; TCRdb stores in-frame clones only, minus some. This table holds 87,000 or so clones, around 64% found once. The sample consisted of PBMCs. These receptors originate from a man aged 60 to 75 in good health and CMV-seronegative. Both conserved end residues are part of each CDR3. Fields, in order: V gene, clone size, D gene, J gene, CDR3 protein, CDR3 DNA. A D gene is named only where the DNA matches it firmly. Expanded clones are given a class, and other clones once, few, many or no size at all.

>TRBV10-1|-|TRBD1|TRBJ2-1
CASSDNGQGASYNEQFF
TGCGCCAGCAGTGACAACGGACAGGGGGCTTCCTACAATGAGCAGTTCTTC
>TRBV19|-|TRBD1|TRBJ1-1
CASSNTIQGAAEAFF
TGTGCCAGTAGTAATACAATACAGGGGGCCGCTGAAGCTTTCTTT
>TRBV9|-|-|TRBJ2-2
CASSETGSGGELFF
TGTGCCAGCAGCGAGACCGGGAGCGGCGGGGAGCTGTTTTTT
>TRBV5-1|few|-|TRBJ1-2
CASSFESPNYGYTF
TGCGCCAGCAGCTTCGAGAGCCCTAACTATGGCTACACCTTC
>TRBV2|-|TRBD2|TRBJ2-3
CASEPSWRGGLDTQYF
TGTGCCAGCGAGCCTTCTTGGCGGGGGGGTTTGGATACGCAGTATTTT
>TRBV7-6|-|TRBD2|TRBJ2-3
CASSLGGSGRALSTDTQYF
TGTGCCAGCAGCTTAGGTGGTAGCGGGAGGGCCCTTAGCACAGATACGCAGTATTTT
>TRBV11-3|-|TRBD2|TRBJ2-2
CASNIFGLAENTGELFF
TGTGCCAGCAACATTTTTGGACTAGCGGAGAACACCGGGGAGCTGTTTTTT
>TRBV6-5|-|-|TRBJ2-7
CASPPPASQEQYF
TGTGCCAGCCCCCCGCCCGCCTCTCAGGAGCAGTACTTC
>TRBV7-7|-|-|TRBJ2-1
CASSPRGAGNEQFF
TGTGCTAGCAGCCCCAGGGGGGCTGGCAATGAGCAGTTCTTC
>TRBV2|-|-|TRBJ1-5
CASSEGTLNQPQHF
TGTGCCAGCAGTGAAGGGACACTGAATCAGCCCCAGCATTTT
>TRBV4-1|-|-|TRBJ2-2
CASSQLLSGELFF
TGCGCCAGCAGCCAACTTCTTTCCGGGGAGCTGTTTTTT
>TRBV6-4|-|TRBD1|TRBJ2-3
CASSDGQGYTDTQYF
TGTGCCAGCAGTGACGGACAGGGATACACAGATACGCAGTATTTT
>TRBV5-1|few|TRBD2|TRBJ2-2
CASSSTLAGAAGELFF
TGCGCCAGCAGCTCAACACTAGCGGGAGCCGCCGGGGAGCTGTTTTTT
>TRBV7-6|few|-|TRBJ1-2
CASSLSGEGYTF
TGTGCCAGCAGCTTATCAGGGGAGGGCTACACCTTC
>TRBV29-1|many|-|TRBJ1-2
CSVDVPREGTHTYGYTF
TGCAGCGTTGACGTCCCCCGAGAAGGGACACACACTTATGGCTACACCTTC
>TRBV10-3|few|TRBD2|TRBJ2-3
CAIRRTSGVQSTDTQYF
TGTGCCATCAGGAGGACTAGCGGGGTCCAAAGCACAGATACGCAGTATTTT
>TRBV25-1|-|-|TRBJ2-5
CASRQGLYETQYF
TGTGCCAGCAGACAGGGTCTGTACGAGACCCAGTACTTC
>TRBV5-1|-|TRBD1|TRBJ1-2
CASSFDRGRRGYTF
TGCGCCAGCAGCTTTGACAGGGGGCGGCGTGGCTACACCTTC
>TRBV28|-|TRBD1|TRBJ1-5
CASSYTGGRAQPQHF
TGTGCCAGCAGTTATACAGGGGGTAGGGCTCAGCCCCAGCATTTT
>TRBV7-2|-|TRBD2|TRBJ2-3
CASSITSGTDTQYF
TGTGCCAGCAGCATCACTAGCGGCACAGATACGCAGTATTTT
>TRBV14|-|-|TRBJ1-2
CASSPLGRGDGYTF
TGTGCCAGCAGCCCCCTGGGGAGGGGCGATGGCTACACCTTC
>TRBV28|-|-|TRBJ1-2
CASSSEMTVYGYTF
TGTGCCAGCAGTTCGGAGATGACAGTCTATGGCTACACCTTC
>TRBV19|once|-|TRBJ2-7
CASSLRNRVYEQYF
TGTGCCAGTAGTCTCCGGAACAGGGTATACGAGCAGTACTTC
>TRBV19|once|TRBD1|TRBJ1-3
CASLNRGINTIYF
TGTGCCAGCTTAAACAGGGGAATAAACACCATATATTTT
>TRBV6-1|-|TRBD2|TRBJ2-3
CASSASSGGTDTQYF
TGTGCCAGCAGTGCGTCTAGCGGGGGCACAGATACGCAGTATTTT
>TRBV21-1|-|-|TRBJ2-1
CASSKESGARYNEQFF
TGTGCCAGCAGCAAAGAAAGCGGGGCTCGCTACAATGAGCAGTTCTTC
>TRBV7-9|-|TRBD1|TRBJ1-5
CASKGQGDNQPQHF
TGTGCCAGCAAGGGACAGGGAGACAATCAGCCCCAGCATTTT
>TRBV9|-|-|TRBJ1-6
CASSVEAGASPLHF
TGTGCCAGCAGCGTAGAGGCAGGGGCTTCACCCCTCCACTTT
>TRBV6-5|-|-|TRBJ2-7
CASSIGGRPAYEQYF
TGTGCCAGCAGTATAGGGGGACGTCCCGCCTACGAGCAGTACTTC
>TRBV19|-|-|TRBJ1-4
CASSMGQMVEKLFF
TGTGCCAGTAGTATGGGGCAGATGGTTGAAAAACTGTTTTTT
>TRBV9|-|TRBD2|TRBJ2-1
CASSVEVAGGLGNEQFF
TGTGCCAGCAGCGTAGAGGTAGCGGGAGGTCTCGGGAATGAGCAGTTCTTC
>TRBV5-1|-|-|TRBJ2-5
CASIGTGAGEQYF
TGCGCCAGCATAGGGACGGGGGCGGGGGAGCAGTACTTC
>TRBV6-1|once|TRBD1|TRBJ2-7
CASSETGGLGSYEQYF
TGTGCCAGCAGTGAAACAGGGGGTTTGGGCTCCTACGAGCAGTACTTC
>TRBV21-1|-|-|TRBJ2-3
CASSKYGRRHTQYF
TGTGCCAGCAGCAAATATGGACGGAGGCATACGCAGTATTTT